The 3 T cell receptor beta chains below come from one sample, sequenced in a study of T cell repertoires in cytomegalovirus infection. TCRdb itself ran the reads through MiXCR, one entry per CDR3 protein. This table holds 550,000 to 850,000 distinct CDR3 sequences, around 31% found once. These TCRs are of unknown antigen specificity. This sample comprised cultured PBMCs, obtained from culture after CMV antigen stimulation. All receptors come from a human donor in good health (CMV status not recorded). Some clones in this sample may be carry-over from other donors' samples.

In DNA, the CDR3 is TGTGCCAGCAGCCGACGGAGCGCCTCCTACGAGCAGTACTTC. It codes for CASSRRSASYEQYF. The chain employs TRBV7-2 and TRBJ2-7; unclear D gene. The germline V and J ends were trimmed by 5 bases and 0 bases, with 11 bases remaining between them. Germline CDR1 and CDR2: SGHTA and FQGNSA. CDR3 length equals 14 residues.

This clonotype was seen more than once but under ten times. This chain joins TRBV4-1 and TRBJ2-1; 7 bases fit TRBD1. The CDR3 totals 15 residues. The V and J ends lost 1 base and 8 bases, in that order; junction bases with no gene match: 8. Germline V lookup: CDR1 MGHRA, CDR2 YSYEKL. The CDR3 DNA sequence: TGCGCCAGCAGCCAAGCACAGGGGAGATGGGATGAGCAGTTCTTC. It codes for CASSQAQGRWDEQFF.

This chain's CDR3 is CASGIGINYGYTF. CDR3 DNA sequence: TGTGCCAGTGGAATCGGAATTAATTATGGCTACACCTTC. The chain has TRBV12-3 or TRBV12-4 and TRBJ1-2; D is undetermined. Trimming stripped 9 bases from V and 5 bases from J, with 16 bases between. The CDR3 has 13 amino acids.